One and the same sample provided the 19 T cell receptor beta chains below, sequenced in a study of cytomegalovirus exposure and HLA in healthy donors. The study ran its PCR with 60 Vbeta and 13 Jbeta primers. The protocol was immunoSEQ multiplex PCR, while the TCRdb copy is restricted to in-frame clones and leaves out a portion. Of 100,000 to 150,000 clones listed, about 79% are singletons. The sample was PBMCs. The receptors stem from a woman aged 45-65 years in good health and CMV-seronegative.

This clone was found a few times. This chain links TRBV13 with TRBJ2-3, with D unresolved. The length of the CDR3 is 15 residues. Trimming shortened V by 1 base and J by 0 bases, and 8 bases separated the two germline ends. Germline CDR1 is PRHDT and CDR2 is FYEKMQ (reference sequence). CDR3 in DNA: TGTGCCAGCAGCTTAGTCATTACTAGCACAGATACGCAGTATTTT. Amino acids: CASSLVITSTDTQYF.

The rearrangement uses TRBV7-8 and TRBJ2-1; 13 bases align to TRBD2. Germline V CDR1 and CDR2: SGHVS, FQNEAQ. J lost 2 bases, V lost 2 bases, and 6 bases had no gene match. The CDR3 has 18 amino acids. The CDR3 here is CASSLLDGLAGAYNEQFF. CDR3 in DNA: TGTGCCAGCAGCTTACTAGATGGACTAGCGGGGGCCTACAATGAGCAGTTCTTC. Together with reference TRBV7-8 and TRBJ2-1, the CDR3 gives the full variable domain: GAGVSQSPRYKVAKRGQDVALRCDPISGHVSLFWYQQALGQGPEFLTYFQNEAQLDKSGLPSDRFFAERPEGSVSTLKIQRTQQEDSAVYLCASSLLDGLAGAYNEQFFGPGTRLTVL.

V and J are TRBV7-2 and TRBJ2-1; 11 bases line up with TRBD2. The CDR3 spans 17 residues. V lost 3 bases and J lost 8; bases outside the gene matches: 12. Germline assignment: CDR1 SGHTA and CDR2 FQGNSA. This CDR3 is CASSFLAGGGSLYEQFF. The CDR3 bases are TGTGCCAGCAGCTTCCTAGCGGGGGGAGGTTCATTGTATGAGCAGTTCTTC.

The chain couples TRBV27 to TRBJ1-5, with D tentatively TRBD1 (6 bases). Trimming pared 7 bases from V and 1 base from J, leaving 11 bases between. Germline V gene sequence: CDR1 MNHEY, CDR2 SMNVEV (reference sequence). This CDR3 has 14 amino acids. The DNA of the CDR3 is TGTGCCAGCAAACTAACAGGGAGCAATCAGCCCCAGCATTTT. Its translation is CASKLTGSNQPQHF.

This clone was counted a few times. The rearrangement links TRBV9 to TRBJ2-5, with 8 bases fitting TRBD2. Germline assignment: CDR1 SGDLS and CDR2 YYNGEE. The CDR3 runs 17 residues. J lost 1 base, V lost 2 bases, and 10 bases had no gene match. The CDR3 region has the DNA TGTGCCAGCAGCGTGTCAGCGGGAGCTCCCATCCAAGAGACCCAGTACTTC. Translation: CASSVSAGAPIQETQYF.

The rearrangement links TRBV19 to TRBJ1-1; D is ambiguous. CDR1 is LNHDA and CDR2 is SQIVND in the germline V gene (reference sequence). V was shortened by 7 bases and J by 3 bases, with 18 bases between the two germline ends. The CDR3 extends over 15 amino acids. This CDR3 reads CASILGGGKYTEAFF. For the CDR3, the DNA is TGTGCCAGTATCCTAGGAGGAGGCAAATACACTGAAGCTTTCTTT.

J is TRBJ2-7 and V is TRBV28; 12 nucleotides align to TRBD1. CDR3 length: 15 amino acids. V gave up 6 bases and J gave up 5 bases; unmatched junction bases: 8. The germline V gene encodes CDR1 MDHEN and CDR2 SYDVKM. The CDR3 protein is CASSSSGTGGHEQYF. In DNA, the CDR3 is TGTGCCAGCAGCTCAAGCGGGACAGGGGGCCACGAGCAGTACTTC.

This sequence joins TRBV7-2 and TRBJ2-7; the match to TRBD1 covers 8 bases. Germline-derived CDR1 and CDR2 are SGHTA and FQGNSA. The CDR3 is 15 residues long. V was clipped by 3 bases and J by 5 bases; unmatched bases: 9. The DNA of the CDR3 is TGTGCCAGCAGCTTCACCGGGACAGGTCTCAACGAGCAGTACTTC. Amino acid sequence: CASSFTGTGLNEQYF.

This chain links TRBV12-5 with TRBJ2-1; 7 positions match TRBD1. Germline V lookup: CDR1 LGHNT, CDR2 FRNRAP. This CDR3 is built from 17 residues. Losses at the gene ends were 0 bases for V and 8 bases for J; bases not matched to a gene: 13. CDR3 coding DNA: TGTGCTAGTGGTTTGGTAACGACAGGGCGGAAAGGGCATGAGCAGTTCTTC. Protein sequence: CASGLVTTGRKGHEQFF.

The chain uses TRBV4-3 and TRBJ2-3, with D possibly TRBD1 on 5 matching bases. Germline values: CDR1 LGHNA, CDR2 YSLEER. The CDR3 is 14 amino acids. Trimming left V 2 bases short and J 7 bases short, with 13 bases between. The CDR3 sequence is CASSQQQEPNTQYF. The CDR3 DNA sequence: TGCGCCAGCAGCCAACAACAGGAGCCGAATACGCAGTATTTT.

This chain connects TRBV30 to TRBJ1-2; D possibly corresponds to TRBD1 (5 bases). The CDR3 is made up of 14 amino acids. V shed 3 bases and J shed 4 bases, with 15 bases lying between them. Per germline, CDR1 GTSNPN and CDR2 SVGIG (reference sequence). The CDR3 nucleotides read TGTGCCTGGAGCCAACAGGTCCGATCCTATGGCTACACCTTC. It specifies CAWSQQVRSYGYTF.

The chain is built from TRBV4-2 and TRBJ2-7; D gene uncertain. The CDR3 spans 15 residues. V was shortened by 1 base and J by 3 bases, with 13 bases between the two germline ends. Germline assignment: CDR1 LGHNA and CDR2 YNFKEQ. The CDR3 here is CASSQGIRTGYEQYF. The CDR3 nucleotides read TGTGCCAGCAGCCAAGGAATACGTACCGGCTACGAGCAGTACTTC.

This clone is a singleton in its sample. This chain connects TRBV27 to TRBJ2-5, with 12 bases that match TRBD2. Matching the DNA end better, TRBJ2-7 makes the J call doubtful. The CDR3 has 14 amino acids. Germline CDR1 reads MNHEY; CDR2 reads SMNVEV (reference sequence). CDR3 in amino acids: CASSRLAGVNEQYF. The CDR3 nucleotides are TGTGCCAGCAGCCGACTAGCGGGAGTCAACGAGCAGTACTTC.

The chain couples TRBV27 to TRBJ1-4, with D possibly TRBD1 on 5 matching bases. Germline CDR1 MNHEY, CDR2 SMNVEV (reference sequence). The CDR3 contains 14 residues. Trimming stripped 6 bases from V and 8 bases from J, with 16 bases between. DNA of the CDR3: TGTGCCAGCAGACTATCCAGGGCTGCGGAAAAACTGTTTTTT. Its translation is CASRLSRAAEKLFF.

The genes are TRBV7-9 and TRBJ2-2; TRBD1 matches 8 bases. Germline trimming cut 6 bases from V and 4 bases from J; bases unmatched to any gene: 4. This CDR3 has 14 residues. Germline V gene lookup returns CDR1 SEHNR and CDR2 FQNEAQ (reference sequence). The CDR3 here is CASSNTGGTGELFF. For the CDR3, the DNA is TGTGCCAGCAGTAATACAGGGGGCACCGGGGAGCTGTTTTTT.

The chain employs TRBV4-3 and TRBJ2-4; D might be TRBD2 (6 bases). CDR3 length equals 15 residues. V lost 0 bases, J lost 9 bases, and 15 bases lay in between. The V gene's germline CDR1 is LGHNA and CDR2 YSLEER. For the CDR3, the DNA is TGCGCCAGCAGCCAAGATATCGGGAGCCTCGGCATTCAGTACTTC. As protein: CASSQDIGSLGIQYF.

The chain couples TRBV10-3 to TRBJ2-1, with 10 bases matching TRBD2. There are 14 residues in the CDR3. Germline lookup yields CDR1 ENHRY and CDR2 SYGVKD. V lost 7 bases to trimming and J lost 5 bases; unmatched junction nucleotides: 5. This chain's CDR3 is CAIKLAGTNNEQFF. As DNA, the CDR3 is TGTGCCATCAAACTAGCGGGAACAAACAATGAGCAGTTCTTC.

The J gene is TRBJ2-7, the V gene TRBV28; 7 bases line up with TRBD1. The germline V gene has CDR1 MDHEN and CDR2 SYDVKM. V shed 7 bases and J 5 bases; nucleotides not matched to a gene: 5. The CDR3 spans 12 residues. The CDR3 here is CASTLDRDEQYF. The CDR3 DNA sequence: TGTGCCAGCACCTTAGACAGGGACGAGCAGTACTTC.

The CDR3 nucleotides are TGCGCCAGCAGCCGACAGCGGGAAGAGCAGTTCTTC. It codes for CASSRQREEQFF. This chain joins TRBV4-1 and TRBJ2-1; 7 nucleotides line up with TRBD2. The length of the CDR3 is 12 residues. Looked up from germline, CDR1 is MGHRA and CDR2 is YSYEKL. V lost 4 bases, J lost 10 bases, and 4 bases stayed unmatched.